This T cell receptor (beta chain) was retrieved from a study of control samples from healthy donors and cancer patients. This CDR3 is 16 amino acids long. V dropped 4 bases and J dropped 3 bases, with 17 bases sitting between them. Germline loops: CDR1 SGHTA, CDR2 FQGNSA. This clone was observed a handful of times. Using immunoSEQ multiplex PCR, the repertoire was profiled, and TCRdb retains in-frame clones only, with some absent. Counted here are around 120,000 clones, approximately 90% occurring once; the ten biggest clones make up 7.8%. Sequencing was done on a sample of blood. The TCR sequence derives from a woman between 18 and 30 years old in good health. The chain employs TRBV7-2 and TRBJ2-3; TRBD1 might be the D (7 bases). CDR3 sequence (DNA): TGTGCCAGCAGCTCAGGACAGGCTAGCGCAACAGATACGCAGTATTTT. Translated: CASSSGQASATDTQYF.